These T cell receptor beta chains were read from a single sample in a study of human T cells and chemical hapten exposure. TCRdb used MiXCR to reprocess the RACE reads, holding one entry per CDR3 protein. The table lists around 380,000 distinct CDR3 sequences, roughly 4.8% of them singletons. The source material was whole blood, sampled in connection with sensitization to the hapten diphenylcyclopropenone (DPC). The receptors stem from a woman between 50 and 59 years old with alopecia areata. Some clones in this sample may be carry-over from other donors' samples. Each CDR3 is given with its conserved first and last residue.

TRBV4-2	TRBJ2-3	CASSQEGGQVDTQYF
TRBV7-2	TRBJ1-6	CASSLGTTGGDSPLHF
TRBV10-2	TRBJ2-1	CASSDIAGGPREQFF
TRBV2	TRBJ1-1	CASSDRTEIEAFF
TRBV20-1	TRBJ2-3	CSARAYTDTQYF
TRBV10-3	TRBJ2-3	CAISDRASFPDTQYF
TRBV6-2/TRBV6-3	TRBJ1-1	CASRQDRGWTEAFF
TRBV28	TRBJ2-1	CASSMRTSSSYNEQFF
TRBV6-2/TRBV6-3	TRBJ2-1	CASSYGGGNNEQFF
TRBV29-1	TRBJ2-6	CSVHSGANVLTF
TRBV15	TRBJ2-3	CATSRLSGIGTDTQYF
TRBV18	TRBJ1-1	CASSLPTNTEAFF
TRBV7-6	TRBJ2-7	CASSFEGSGGYEQYF
TRBV28	TRBJ2-7	CASRDRRDPRDEQYF
TRBV20-1	TRBJ2-7	CSARDLGDEQYF
TRBV9	TRBJ1-3	CASSVYDSSSGNTIYF
TRBV7-6	TRBJ2-4	CASSSSGQGAIQYF
TRBV3-1	TRBJ2-3	CASSQDGTSWDTQYF
TRBV15	TRBJ1-5	CATQLRQISNQPQHF
TRBV7-2	TRBJ2-3	CASSSHARGGTDTQYF
TRBV28	TRBJ1-2	CASSLSSANYGYTF
TRBV7-9	TRBJ2-3	CASSLVQGREDTQYF
TRBV2	TRBJ1-6	CASSWDRPSVNSPLHF
TRBV29-1	TRBJ2-7	CSVEEAYEQYF
TRBV6-5	TRBJ1-5	CASSYSVTQPQHF
TRBV5-1	TRBJ1-1	CASSFIDSGMNTEAFF
TRBV12-5	TRBJ1-5	CASGLHPKPQHF
TRBV5-1	TRBJ1-3	CASSSRAALSGNTIYF
TRBV7-2	TRBJ2-5	CASSLALLEIKTQYF
TRBV18	TRBJ2-3	CASSPKALAVGASTDTQYF
TRBV6-1	TRBJ1-1	CASSEGLGLNTEAFF
TRBV12-3/TRBV12-4	TRBJ2-2	CASSLGTLNTGELFF
TRBV7-8	TRBJ1-1	CASSPYNTEAFF
TRBV6-1	TRBJ1-5	CASSEEYSNQPQHF
TRBV4-1	TRBJ2-3	CASSQDRMDTDTQYF
TRBV15	TRBJ2-5	CATSRDRGNIAQYF
TRBV2	TRBJ2-2	CASSPRQGPGELFF
TRBV4-3	TRBJ1-4	CASSQSRPGRLFF
TRBV9	TRBJ2-3	CASSVAGRGPSTDTQYF
TRBV28	TRBJ2-1	CASSFRDPSRDEQFF
TRBV25-1	TRBJ1-5	CASSGLGGNQPQHF
TRBV5-1	TRBJ2-3	CASSFDSGGATDTQYF
TRBV2	TRBJ2-7	CASSRPALLEQYF
TRBV20-1	TRBJ2-3	CSARGLQNTQYF
TRBV24-1	TRBJ1-5	CATQGESGNQPQHF
TRBV20-1	TRBJ1-6	CSATSPKKGSPLHF
TRBV2	TRBJ1-1	CASSTPGHGLVSLNTEAFF
TRBV29-1	TRBJ2-1	CSVDSTSGVLFF
TRBV4-1	TRBJ1-5	CASSPLGQSSNQPQHF
TRBV2	TRBJ2-3	CASNLRGSGTDTQYF